The rows below give T cell receptor beta chains drawn from one sample of a study of blood T cell repertoires in COVID-19. The protocol was immunoSEQ multiplex PCR, while the TCRdb copy is restricted to in-frame clones and leaves out a portion. This table has about 68,000 clones, 89% appearing once. Sequencing input: peripheral blood. The receptors come from a man aged 45-60 years with active COVID-19. The CDR3 runs from the conserved cysteine through the conserved F or W. The order of the fields is V gene, J gene, clone size, CDR3 length, CDR3 protein. Clone sizes are given selectively: once, few, many, or a class where the clone is expanded.

v_gene: TRBV5-8; j_gene: TRBJ2-7; abundance: -; len: 14; CDR3aa: CASSPQGRTYEQYF
v_gene: TRBV28; j_gene: TRBJ1-2; abundance: -; len: 15; CDR3aa: CASRTRTGGDYGYTF
v_gene: TRBV19; j_gene: TRBJ2-3; abundance: -; len: 15; CDR3aa: CASSITGQGTDTQYF
v_gene: TRBV27; j_gene: TRBJ1-5; abundance: -; len: 16; CDR3aa: CASSRGTANSNQPQHF
v_gene: TRBV7-9; j_gene: TRBJ1-2; abundance: -; len: 15; CDR3aa: CASSLFGQGIYGYTF
v_gene: TRBV19; j_gene: TRBJ1-3; abundance: -; len: 15; CDR3aa: CASSIRQNSGNTIYF
v_gene: TRBV7-2; j_gene: TRBJ1-2; abundance: -; len: 14; CDR3aa: CASSLSARVYGYTF
v_gene: TRBV30; j_gene: TRBJ2-5; abundance: -; len: 12; CDR3aa: CAWDRGTETQYF
v_gene: TRBV6-2/TRBV6-3; j_gene: TRBJ2-1; abundance: once; len: 11; CDR3aa: CASSPRDMQFF
v_gene: TRBV19; j_gene: TRBJ1-5; abundance: -; len: 16; CDR3aa: CASSTLPGQGVQPQHF
v_gene: TRBV23-1; j_gene: TRBJ2-2; abundance: -; len: 16; CDR3aa: CASTEGAGGRNGELFF
v_gene: TRBV4-3; j_gene: TRBJ1-6; abundance: -; len: 17; CDR3aa: CASSQEFGGKYNSPLHF
v_gene: TRBV20-1; j_gene: TRBJ1-2; abundance: -; len: 11; CDR3aa: CSAGRVDGYTF
v_gene: TRBV3-1/TRBV3-2; j_gene: TRBJ2-7; abundance: -; len: 15; CDR3aa: CASSQGPGTQYEQYF
v_gene: TRBV2; j_gene: TRBJ2-3; abundance: -; len: 14; CDR3aa: CASSWTSGTDTQYF
v_gene: TRBV9; j_gene: TRBJ1-6; abundance: -; len: 15; CDR3aa: CASSVVAGPDSPLHF
v_gene: TRBV6-5; j_gene: TRBJ1-4; abundance: -; len: 14; CDR3aa: CASRTGWANEKLFF
v_gene: TRBV10-3; j_gene: TRBJ1-4; abundance: -; len: 14; CDR3aa: CAIRGHFRSEKLFF
v_gene: TRBV7-2; j_gene: TRBJ2-3; abundance: -; len: 16; CDR3aa: CASSPRLSGKTDTQYF
v_gene: TRBV5-1; j_gene: TRBJ1-2; abundance: -; len: 12; CDR3aa: CASGSGYYGYTF
v_gene: TRBV5-1; j_gene: TRBJ1-2; abundance: -; len: 13; CDR3aa: CASSRAPSEGYTF
v_gene: TRBV18; j_gene: TRBJ1-3; abundance: -; len: 16; CDR3aa: CASSPASTGSGNTIYF
v_gene: TRBV5-6; j_gene: TRBJ2-2; abundance: -; len: 15; CDR3aa: CASRPGNSNTGELFF
v_gene: TRBV10-3; j_gene: TRBJ2-2; abundance: -; len: 14; CDR3aa: CAIRPFPVTGELFF
v_gene: TRBV4-3; j_gene: TRBJ1-4; abundance: -; len: 14; CDR3aa: CASSQEQSNEKLFF
v_gene: TRBV27; j_gene: TRBJ2-1; abundance: -; len: 15; CDR3aa: CASSFFGGGANEQFF
v_gene: TRBV5-1; j_gene: TRBJ1-5; abundance: -; len: 15; CDR3aa: CASRPGTGAAAAQHF
v_gene: TRBV5-1; j_gene: TRBJ2-1; abundance: -; len: 16; CDR3aa: CASSLEASGGYNEQFF
v_gene: TRBV5-1; j_gene: TRBJ1-1; abundance: -; len: 17; CDR3aa: CASSLEGTGIMNTEAFF
v_gene: TRBV7-9; j_gene: TRBJ2-5; abundance: few; len: 16; CDR3aa: CASSPRSSGGEETQYF
v_gene: TRBV11-2; j_gene: TRBJ2-7; abundance: -; len: 14; CDR3aa: CASSLGTVSYEQYF
v_gene: TRBV7-9; j_gene: TRBJ1-2; abundance: -; len: 16; CDR3aa: CASSLDGQTTSHGYTF
v_gene: TRBV10-1; j_gene: TRBJ1-1; abundance: -; len: 14; CDR3aa: CASSDGPPNTEAFF
v_gene: TRBV6-5; j_gene: TRBJ1-2; abundance: medium-sized; len: 15; CDR3aa: CASSFRTETNYGYTF
v_gene: TRBV6-5; j_gene: TRBJ2-1; abundance: once; len: 16; CDR3aa: CASSYSGLAGYNEQFF
v_gene: TRBV9; j_gene: TRBJ2-1; abundance: few; len: 17; CDR3aa: CASSASDLNGGYNEQFF
v_gene: TRBV11-1; j_gene: TRBJ2-5; abundance: -; len: 19; CDR3aa: CASSLARTSGGARQETQYF
v_gene: TRBV3-1/TRBV3-2; j_gene: TRBJ2-7; abundance: -; len: 11; CDR3aa: CASSHQYEQYF
v_gene: TRBV6-5; j_gene: TRBJ1-2; abundance: -; len: 14; CDR3aa: CASSRRQGGDGYTF
v_gene: TRBV5-1; j_gene: TRBJ2-7; abundance: -; len: 16; CDR3aa: CASSRGTSSSSYEQYF
v_gene: TRBV7-7; j_gene: TRBJ2-3; abundance: once; len: 15; CDR3aa: CASSQTSGGTDTQYF
v_gene: TRBV5-1; j_gene: TRBJ1-2; abundance: -; len: 14; CDR3aa: CASSQGTVNYGYTF
v_gene: TRBV4-1; j_gene: TRBJ1-6; abundance: few; len: 16; CDR3aa: CASSQPTGARGSPLHF
v_gene: TRBV11-2; j_gene: TRBJ2-2; abundance: -; len: 16; CDR3aa: CASSLLGGGNTGELFF
v_gene: TRBV19; j_gene: TRBJ2-3; abundance: -; len: 13; CDR3aa: CASSDSNTDTQYF
v_gene: TRBV9; j_gene: TRBJ2-5; abundance: -; len: 13; CDR3aa: CASSTSPRGTQYF
v_gene: TRBV12-3/TRBV12-4; j_gene: TRBJ1-2; abundance: -; len: 13; CDR3aa: CASRRGQEGGYTF
v_gene: TRBV2; j_gene: TRBJ2-2; abundance: -; len: 18; CDR3aa: CASSAPTSGGSNTGELFF
v_gene: TRBV2; j_gene: TRBJ2-2; abundance: -; len: 15; CDR3aa: CASSDPGSNTGELFF
v_gene: TRBV7-3; j_gene: TRBJ2-3; abundance: -; len: 15; CDR3aa: CASSALAGGPDTQYF
v_gene: TRBV12-3/TRBV12-4; j_gene: TRBJ1-1; abundance: -; len: 13; CDR3aa: CATGAQVNTEAFF
v_gene: TRBV5-1; j_gene: TRBJ2-1; abundance: -; len: 13; CDR3aa: CASSLQIVNEQFF
v_gene: TRBV4-1; j_gene: TRBJ1-2; abundance: -; len: 15; CDR3aa: CASSLQTGLNYGYTF
v_gene: TRBV7-7; j_gene: TRBJ1-1; abundance: -; len: 13; CDR3aa: CASSMEEGSRAFF
v_gene: TRBV27; j_gene: TRBJ1-2; abundance: -; len: 14; CDR3aa: CASSWTGTRLTHVF
v_gene: TRBV12-5; j_gene: TRBJ2-7; abundance: -; len: 15; CDR3aa: CASGLVRETGYEQYF